The next 3 T cell receptor beta chains were all read from a single sample in a study of T cells in Graves' hyperthyroidism and ophthalmopathy. RNA transcripts provided the source from which TCR beta CDR3 regions were amplified. An initial round of RT-PCR targeting the TCR CDR3 relied on the HTBI primer set. TCRdb called the multiplex PCR reads again in MiXCR, with one record for every CDR3 protein. The sample carries a few hundred thousand distinct CDR3 sequences, roughly 14% recorded once. The sample was blood. These TCRs come from a woman between 25 and 40 years old with Graves' hyperthyroidism.

This clonotype has just a few counts. The V call is TRBV7-9, the J call TRBJ2-7, with D perhaps TRBD1 or TRBD2 (5 bases each). The CDR3 has 16 residues. Germline-derived CDR1 and CDR2 are SEHNR and FQNEAQ (reference sequence). V was pared by 0 bases and J by 5 bases, with 17 bases between. The CDR3 bases are TGTGCCAGCAGCTTAGCGGCCAGGGCGGTCGGGAACGAGCAGTACTTC. Translated: CASSLAARAVGNEQYF.

This clonotype appeared many times. This chain connects TRBV6-2 or TRBV6-3 to TRBJ1-5; 7 bases are a match to TRBD1. The CDR3 spans 16 residues. Germline lookup yields CDR1 MNHEY and CDR2 SVGEGT. V lost 4 bases to trimming and J lost 3 bases; unmatched junction nucleotides: 9. The CDR3 DNA reads TGTGCCAGCAGTTTAATATGGACAGGCCTCAATCAGCCCCAGCATTTT. Translating it yields CASSLIWTGLNQPQHF.

This rearrangement joins TRBV7-3 to TRBJ2-2; 7 positions match TRBD1. The CDR3 sequence is 15 residues long. CDR1 and CDR2 from the germline V gene are SGHTA and FQGTGA. The V segment lost 5 bases and the J segment 1 base; nucleotides outside the gene matches: 4. CDR3 sequence (DNA): TGTGCCAGCAGCCCGGACAGGTTGAACACCGGGGAGCTGTTTTTT. Translating it yields CASSPDRLNTGELFF. Using reference TRBV7-3 and TRBJ2-2 for the parts outside the CDR3, the full variable domain is GAGVSQTPSNKVTEKGKYVELRCDPISGHTALYWYRQSLGQGPEFLIYFQGTGAADDSGLPNDRFFAVRPEGSVSTLKIQRTERGDSAVYLCASSPDRLNTGELFFGEGSRLTVL.